This T cell receptor (beta chain) was retrieved from a study of technical replicates of blood from several donors. Measured with immunoSEQ multiplex PCR; TCRdb has only the in-frame clones, and not every one. The sample lists under 100,000 clones; approximately 83% were seen once. CDR1 SGHNT and CDR2 YYREEE come from the germline V gene (reference sequence). The ends lost 3 bases at V and 7 bases at J; junction bases unmatched: 7. The CDR3 totals 15 residues. This sequence originates from a human donor in good health. Some clones in this sample may be carry-over from other donors' samples. This rearrangement joins TRBV5-4 to TRBJ2-1; TRBD1 matches at 10 bases. Sequencing was performed on PBMCs. CDR3 coding DNA: TGTGCCAGCAGCTCCCGACAGGGGGCGGGGAATGAGCAGTTCTTC. This gives the protein CASSSRQGAGNEQFF.